The rows below give T cell receptor beta chains drawn from one sample of a study of brain T cells in children with intractable seizures. The table came from immunoSEQ multiplex PCR; TCRdb's copy has only in-frame clones and leaves some out. The data contain around 340,000 clones, about 94% of them seen just once; the ten biggest clones take up around 6%. Here the sequenced sample was peripheral blood, taken less than 6 months after surgery. The origin of the receptors is a boy in the first two years of life with tuberous sclerosis and intractable seizures. The CDR3 runs from the conserved cysteine through the conserved F or W. The D gene is left open where the match is weak. Some rows mark clone size as missing; the rest say once, few, many or name a class of expanded clone.

clone_size d_call j_call v_call cdr3_nt cdr3_aa
NA NA TRBJ2-3 TRBV4-1 TGCGCCAGCAGCCAAGATTTAGGCGTAGCTAATACGCAGTATTTT CASSQDLGVANTQYF
NA NA TRBJ2-7 TRBV7-9 TGTGCCAGCAGCCCTACAGGAGGTCGGATGTACGAGCAGTACTTC CASSPTGGRMYEQYF
once NA TRBJ1-1 TRBV6-5 TGTGCCAGCAGCGAGTTACCAGGTGGGACTGAAGCTTTCTTT CASSELPGGTEAFF
once NA TRBJ2-3 TRBV24-1 TGTGCCACCAGTGACCCCGGGACAAAGGTCCTTCGGAAAAGCACAGATACGCAGTATTTT CATSDPGTKVLRKSTDTQYF
NA TRBD1 TRBJ1-5 TRBV24-1 TGTGCCACCAGTGGTACAGGGGGCGTCGGGCAGCCCCAGCATTTT CATSGTGGVGQPQHF
NA TRBD1 TRBJ2-1 TRBV19 TGTGCCAGTAGTATCAGTCGGGACAGGGTGTTGGGCTCCTACAATGAGCAGTTCTTC CASSISRDRVLGSYNEQFF
NA NA TRBJ2-7 TRBV9 TGTGCCAGCAGCGTAACAGGGCAGGGAATTGACGAGCAGTACTTC CASSVTGQGIDEQYF
NA NA TRBJ2-2 TRBV9 TGTGCCAGCAGCGTCGGGAGCGGAACCGGGGAGCTGTTTTTT CASSVGSGTGELFF
few TRBD1 TRBJ1-5 TRBV19 TGTGCCAGTAGTATGTTCGGGACAGGGGGCATGTATAGCAATCAGCCCCAGCATTTT CASSMFGTGGMYSNQPQHF
NA NA TRBJ2-1 TRBV7-9 TGTGCCAGCAGCGCAAGACAGAATGCCAATGAGCAGTTCTTC CASSARQNANEQFF
once NA TRBJ1-2 TRBV10-3 TGTGCGGTATCAATGGTCCGGAATTTCTCCTATGGCTACACCTTC CAVSMVRNFSYGYTF
NA NA TRBJ1-3 TRBV5-1 TGCGCCAGCAGCTTAGGGGACTCATCTGGAAACACCATATATTTT CASSLGDSSGNTIYF
NA NA TRBJ1-1 TRBV18 TGTGCCAGCTCACCACGAGCCGAAGCTTTCTTT CASSPRAEAFF
NA NA TRBJ1-6 TRBV3-1/TRBV3-2 TGTGCCAGCAGCCTAAGGACAGTTAATTCACCCCTCCACTTT CASSLRTVNSPLHF
NA NA TRBJ2-2 TRBV11-2 TGTGCCAGCAGCTTAGTTGGAGGGGACACCGGGGAGCTGTTTTTT CASSLVGGDTGELFF
NA NA TRBJ1-2 TRBV2 TGTGCCAGCAGTGAAGCAGGGCCCTACTATGGCTACACCTTC CASSEAGPYYGYTF
NA NA TRBJ2-3 TRBV7-9 TGTGCCAGCAGCTACAGGGGAGGGAGCACAGATACGCAGTATTTT CASSYRGGSTDTQYF
NA TRBD2 TRBJ2-5 TRBV4-2 TGTGCCAGCAGCCTAGATCGGACTAGCGGGACACAAGAGACCCAGTACTTC CASSLDRTSGTQETQYF
NA NA TRBJ1-3 TRBV5-4 TGTGCCAGCAGCTTGGGAACAGGGTCTGGAAACACCATATATTTT CASSLGTGSGNTIYF
NA NA TRBJ2-2 TRBV6-5 TGTGCCAGCACGGGACGCCCCAACACCGGGGAGCTGTTTTTT CASTGRPNTGELFF
NA NA TRBJ2-7 TRBV10-3 TGTTCCATCAGCAAGGAGCTAGCTTTCGAGCAGTACTTC CSISKELAFEQYF
NA NA TRBJ1-6 TRBV9 TGTGCCAGCAGCGTTGCGTATCGGGGATCACCCCTCCACTTT CASSVAYRGSPLHF
NA TRBD1 TRBJ1-5 TRBV20-1 TGCAGTGCTAGTCCCGGGACAGGGTTTCAGCCCCAGCATTTT CSASPGTGFQPQHF
NA NA TRBJ2-5 TRBV10-3 TGTGCCATCAGTGAGGGTGGACCTGGGGAGACCCAGTACTTC CAISEGGPGETQYF
NA NA TRBJ2-2 TRBV6-5 TGTGCCAGCAGGGAGAGGAACACCGGGGAGCTGTTTTTT CASRERNTGELFF
NA NA TRBJ1-5 TRBV12-3/TRBV12-4 TGTGCCAGCAGGCAAGGGTCCAATCAGCCCCAGCATTTT CASRQGSNQPQHF
NA NA TRBJ2-1 TRBV7-9 TGTGCCAGCGTACTTGGGGGAGCAACTGGTGGTGAGCAGTTCTTC CASVLGGATGGEQFF
NA NA TRBJ1-3 TRBV4-2 TGTGCCAGCAGCCAAGTAAAGGTGACAGAGCCCTCTGGAAACACCATATATTTT CASSQVKVTEPSGNTIYF
NA TRBD2 TRBJ2-7 TRBV18 TGTGCCAGCTCACCACCGGCTAGCGGGGGACCGTCCTACGAGCAGTACTTC CASSPPASGGPSYEQYF
NA TRBD2 TRBJ2-5 TRBV2 TGTGCCAGCAGGGAGCGGGAGGTACAAGAGACCCAGTACTTC CASREREVQETQYF
NA NA TRBJ2-7 TRBV15 TGTGCCACCAGCAGAGATCCGGACTTCGCGGTATCCTACGAGCAGTACTTC CATSRDPDFAVSYEQYF
NA NA TRBJ1-3 TRBV5-1 TGCGCCAGCAGCTTGCTGGGGAGCTCTGGAAACACCATATATTTT CASSLLGSSGNTIYF
NA NA TRBJ1-5 TRBV30 TGTGCCTGGAGTGAGCAGTTCGGCCAGCCCCAGCATTTT CAWSEQFGQPQHF
NA NA TRBJ1-2 TRBV30 TGTGCCTTATCCCACCTCAGGGAAGGCTATGGCTACACCTTC CALSHLREGYGYTF
once TRBD1 TRBJ1-1 TRBV7-2 TGTGCCAGCAGCTTAACTAGGTCCCCAGGGGGATTGAACACTGAAGCTTTCTTT CASSLTRSPGGLNTEAFF
NA NA TRBJ2-1 TRBV20-1 TGCAGTGCTAGTTTAGTGTACAATGAGCAGTTCTTC CSASLVYNEQFF
NA NA TRBJ1-2 TRBV6-5 TGTGCCAGCAGTCTACAGGGTATCTATGGCTACACCTTC CASSLQGIYGYTF
NA NA TRBJ2-2 TRBV3-1/TRBV3-2 TGTGCCAGCAGCCGTCGGGACACCCCGAACACCGGGGAGCTGTTTTTT CASSRRDTPNTGELFF
once TRBD2 TRBJ2-7 TRBV6-5 TGTGCCAGCACCCGCTACGGGACTAGCGGCTACGAGCAGTACTTC CASTRYGTSGYEQYF
NA TRBD2 TRBJ2-1 TRBV30 TGTGCCTGGACTAACGGACTAGACCATGAGCAGTTCTTC CAWTNGLDHEQFF
NA NA TRBJ2-5 TRBV2 TGTGCCAGCAGCGAGGAGAGGGGACAAGAGACCCAGTACTTC CASSEERGQETQYF
NA TRBD1 TRBJ2-5 TRBV15 TGTGCCACCAGCAAGGGACAGTCCCAAGAGACCCAGTACTTC CATSKGQSQETQYF
NA NA TRBJ1-4 TRBV11-2 TGTGCCAGCGGCGAGGGGAATCAATACGAAAAACTGTTTTTT CASGEGNQYEKLFF
once TRBD2 TRBJ2-2 TRBV23-1 TGCGCCAGCAGTCAATCCAGGACTAGCGGAGTGAACACCGGGGAGCTGTTTTTT CASSQSRTSGVNTGELFF
NA TRBD2 TRBJ2-3 TRBV14 TGTGCCAGCAGCCAACTAACGGGACTAGCGGGGGGCCGCACAGATACGCAGTATTTT CASSQLTGLAGGRTDTQYF
once TRBD2 TRBJ2-2 TRBV11-2 TGTGCCAGCAGCTTAGCGCCAGCGGGGGGGTACGGGGAGCTGTTTTTT CASSLAPAGGYGELFF